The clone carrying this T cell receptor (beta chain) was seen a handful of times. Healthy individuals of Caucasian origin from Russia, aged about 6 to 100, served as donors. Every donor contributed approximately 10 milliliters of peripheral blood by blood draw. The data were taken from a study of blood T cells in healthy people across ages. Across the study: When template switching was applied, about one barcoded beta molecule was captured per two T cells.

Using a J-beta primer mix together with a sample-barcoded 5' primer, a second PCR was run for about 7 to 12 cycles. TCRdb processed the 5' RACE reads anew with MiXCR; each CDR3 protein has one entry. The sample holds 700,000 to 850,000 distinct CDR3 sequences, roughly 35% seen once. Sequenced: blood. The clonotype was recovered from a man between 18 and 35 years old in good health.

CDR3 region: CASSPTWAGETQYF. The CDR3 DNA sequence: TGTGCCAGTAGCCCGACCTGGGCCGGGGAGACCCAGTACTTC. The V and J genes are TRBV19 and TRBJ2-5; unclear D gene. V lost 6 bases and J 5 bases, leaving 16 bases between the germline ends. This CDR3 spans 14 amino acids. Germline assignment: CDR1 LNHDA and CDR2 SQIVND (reference sequence).